This T cell receptor (beta chain) was documented in a study of OX40 agonist ivuxolimab in advanced cancers. General study points: Expanded clones were, on average, more numerous among CD8+ T cells than CD4+. It was not determined which antigens were specifically recognized by the peripheral T cells that had undergone clonal expansion.

The CDR3 spans 16 residues. With V trimmed by 5 bases and J by 0 bases, 9 bases remained unmatched. Germline-derived CDR1 and CDR2 are SEHNR and FQNEAQ (reference sequence). Libraries were prepared by immunoSEQ multiplex PCR; TCRdb keeps only in-frame clonotypes and omits some of them. The table includes about 12,000 clones, 75% to 85% detected once. About this clone: The antigen remains unidentified.

The receptor's source is an adult with an advanced solid tumor such as melanoma, head and neck, liver or kidney cancer. The chain links TRBV7-9 to TRBJ1-2; 7 bases align to TRBD1. The starting material was CD4+ or CD8+ T cells sorted from blood, obtained in a trial of the OX40 agonist ivuxolimab. CDR3 in amino acids: CASSPPSQGANYGYTF. CDR3 DNA: TGTGCCAGCAGCCCGCCCTCTCAGGGGGCTAACTATGGCTACACCTTC.